These 27 T cell receptor beta chains share one sample of origin, sequenced in a study of blood T cell repertoires in COVID-19. Method: immunoSEQ multiplex PCR; TCRdb's copy keeps in-frame clones and lacks some. Here the sample spans some 180,000 clones, more than 85% being singletons. The sample comprised PBMCs or T cells enriched from blood (not recorded which). The receptors shown here come from a middle-aged woman in a cohort exposed to, infected with or recovered from COVID-19 (not recorded which).

The gene calls are TRBV18 and TRBJ1-2; 8 bases map to TRBD1. The junction had 5 bases not matched to a gene; V was cut back by 0 bases and J by 5 bases. Germline loops: CDR1 KGHSH, CDR2 LQKENI. CDR3 length: 15 residues. This chain's CDR3 is CASSPPAGGGYGYTF. CDR3 sequence (DNA): TGTGCCAGCTCACCACCGGCAGGGGGCGGTTATGGCTACACCTTC.

The chain has TRBV6-6 and TRBJ1-1, with a possible D match to TRBD1 (6 bases). Germline V gene data show CDR1 as MNHNY and CDR2 as SVGAGI (reference sequence). V lost 4 bases, J lost 10 bases, and 13 bases lay in between. This CDR3 spans 12 amino acids. The CDR3 DNA sequence: TGTGCCAGCAGTTCGGTGGGGGCGGGAGCTTTCTTT. This translates into CASSSVGAGAFF.

The chain carries TRBV11-3 and TRBJ1-5; no firm D call. The CDR3 sequence is 15 residues long. The ends were cut back, 6 bases at V and 0 bases at J, with 12 bases in the middle. CDR1 is SGHNT, CDR2 YENEEA, per germline. As DNA, the CDR3 is TGTGCCAGCAGACAGATAATTTATAGCAATCAGCCCCAGCATTTT. As protein: CASRQIIYSNQPQHF.

The CDR3 region is CASNPTGFNQPQHF. CDR3 nucleotide sequence: TGTGCCAGCAACCCGACAGGGTTCAATCAGCCCCAGCATTTT. This chain joins TRBV2 and TRBJ1-5; 7 nucleotides agree with TRBD1. V was pared by 7 bases and J by 3 bases, with 6 bases of the junction left unmatched. CDR1 SNHLY and CDR2 FYNNEI come from the germline V gene. This CDR3 is built from 14 residues.

Details on this clone: This sample includes further DNA sequences coding for the same CDR3. The rearrangement joins TRBV7-9 to TRBJ2-2; D gene unclear. V lost 5 bases and J 4 bases, leaving 2 bases between the germline ends. This CDR3 has 11 amino acids. Germline assignment: CDR1 SEHNR and CDR2 FQNEAQ (reference sequence). CDR3 residues: CASSRTGELFF. DNA for the CDR3: TGTGCCAGCAGCCGCACCGGGGAGCTGTTTTTT.

The chain uses TRBV5-8 and TRBJ1-4, with TRBD1 identical over 11 bases. V trimming: 3 bases; J trimming: 4 bases; junction bases outside the gene matches: 5. CDR3 length: 16 residues. CDR1 is SGHTS and CDR2 is YDEGEE in the germline V gene. CDR3 nucleotide sequence: TGTGCCAGCAGCTACGGACAGGGGGCTTTTAATGAAAAACTGTTTTTT. Translated, it gives CASSYGQGAFNEKLFF. The variable domain in full, completed from reference TRBV5-8 and TRBJ1-4, reads EAGVTQSPTHLIKTRGQQATLRCSPISGHTSVYWYQQALGLGLQFLLWYDEGEERNRGNFPPRFSGRQFPNYSSELNVNALELEDSALYLCASSYGQGAFNEKLFFGSGTQLSVL.

The genes are TRBV5-8 and TRBJ2-7; the D gene is possibly TRBD1 (6 bases). Trimming took off 4 bases at V and 3 bases at J, with 26 bases between the two ends. The V gene's germline CDR1 is SGHTS and CDR2 YDEGEE. The CDR3 contains 18 residues. The CDR3 DNA sequence: TGTGCCAGCAGCCTCCCCCAATTGAAGACAGGTCCGAACTACGAGCAGTACTTC. It encodes CASSLPQLKTGPNYEQYF.

The chain uses TRBV2 and TRBJ1-2; D possibly corresponds to TRBD1 (6 bases). Germline values: CDR1 SNHLY, CDR2 FYNNEI. The CDR3 contains 16 residues. Trimming stripped 0 bases from V and 3 bases from J, with 14 bases between. The CDR3 loop reads CASSEASQGRDYGYTF. DNA for the CDR3: TGTGCCAGCAGTGAAGCAAGCCAGGGGCGTGACTATGGCTACACCTTC.

This clone was picked up one time. The J gene is TRBJ1-1, the V gene TRBV2, with D unclear. The germline V gene encodes CDR1 SNHLY and CDR2 FYNNEI. V was shortened by 8 bases and J by 7 bases, with 8 bases between the two germline ends. There are 10 residues in the CDR3. Here the CDR3 DNA reads TGTGCCAGCGACTATGGTGAAGCTTTCTTT. Amino acid sequence: CASDYGEAFF.

This chain links TRBV14 with TRBJ2-1; a weak D match, TRBD2 (6 bases). Germline CDR1 SGHDN, CDR2 FVKESK. The V end lost 0 bases, the J end lost 7 bases, and 19 bases lay between the germline ends. This CDR3 has 17 amino acids. For the CDR3, the DNA is TGTGCCAGCAGCCAAGATTTTACCGGGGGACTTGGGAATGAGCAGTTCTTC. This codes for CASSQDFTGGLGNEQFF.

The rearrangement links TRBV11-3 to TRBJ1-3, with 8 bases identical to TRBD1. The CDR3 extends over 18 amino acids. After removal of 4 bases from V and 0 bases from J, the junction contained 11 bases not matched to a gene. Germline CDR1 and CDR2: SGHNT and YENEEA. The CDR3 DNA follows: TGTGCCAGCAGCTCCTATTCCGAGACAGGGGCCTCTGGAAACACCATATATTTT. Translation: CASSSYSETGASGNTIYF.

This clone was seen once. The V call is TRBV19, the J call TRBJ2-2; 9 bases match TRBD2. The trim removed 8 bases at V and 6 bases at J, leaving 13 bases unmatched. Germline lookup yields CDR1 LNHDA and CDR2 SQIVND (reference sequence). This CDR3 spans 16 amino acids. CDR3 nucleotides: TGTGCCAGTGGGATGCTCCCGGGACTAGCATCCGGGGAGCTGTTTTTT. Translating gives CASGMLPGLASGELFF.

V gene TRBV7-8 combines with J gene TRBJ2-3; D possibly corresponds to TRBD2 (5 bases). Germline V gene sequence: CDR1 SGHVS, CDR2 FQNEAQ. V shed 5 bases and J shed 2 bases, with 11 bases lying between them. The CDR3 is made up of 14 amino acids. The CDR3 loop is CASSVTSATDTQYF. As DNA, the CDR3 is TGTGCCAGCAGCGTTACTAGTGCCACAGATACGCAGTATTTT.

This sequence joins TRBV7-8 and TRBJ2-4; the match to TRBD2 covers 14 bases. CDR1 and CDR2 from the germline V gene are SGHVS and FQNEAQ. With 1 base clipped from V and 10 bases from J, the junction kept 12 bases outside the gene matches. The CDR3 has 18 residues. CDR3 nucleotides: TGTGCCAGCAGCTTAGAGACTAGCGGGAGGGCCGTAGGAGGGATTCAGTACTTC. Its translation: CASSLETSGRAVGGIQYF.

The V call is TRBV5-1, the J call TRBJ1-6, with D perhaps TRBD1 (6 bases). This CDR3 region has 14 residues. The V and J ends lost 5 bases and 10 bases respectively, with 16 bases between them. CDR1 and CDR2 (germline): SGHRS, YFSETQ. The CDR3 is CASRFSGGTSPLHF. For the CDR3, the DNA is TGCGCCAGCAGATTCAGCGGGGGGACATCACCCCTCCACTTT.

The count of this clone is one. V gene TRBV30 combines with J gene TRBJ1-2, with a weak D call TRBD1 (6 bases). Trimming stripped 4 bases from V and 8 bases from J, with 14 bases between. Germline values: CDR1 GTSNPN, CDR2 SVGIG (reference sequence). The CDR3 has 12 amino acids. CDR3 loop: CAWTGDLRGYTF. CDR3 in DNA: TGTGCCTGGACAGGGGACCTAAGGGGCTACACCTTC. Full variable domain (remainder filled in from reference TRBV30 and TRBJ1-2): SQTIHQWPATLVQPVGSPLSLECTVEGTSNPNLYWYRQAAGRGLQLLFYSVGIGQISSEVPQNLSASRPQDRQFILSSKKLLLSDSGFYLCAWTGDLRGYTFGSGTRLTVV.

The chain joins TRBV21-1 to TRBJ2-1; no check of the table's D call, TRBD1, against the DNA was made. TRBV21-1 is described as a pseudogene. The CDR3 is 12 residues long. CDR3 loop: CASRGTGHEQFF. The DNA of the CDR3 is TGTGCCAGCAGAGGGACAGGGCATGAGCAGTTCTTC.

This chain uses TRBV27 with TRBJ2-3, with no clear D. The CDR3 spans 13 residues. Trimming shortened V by 7 bases and J by 2 bases, and 10 bases separated the two germline ends. Germline assignment: CDR1 MNHEY and CDR2 SMNVEV (reference sequence). This chain's CDR3 is CASTRLDTDTQYF. In nucleotides, the CDR3 is TGTGCCAGCACTAGGCTCGACACAGATACGCAGTATTTT.

V is TRBV29-1 and J is TRBJ2-1; TRBD2 agrees at 8 bases. V shed 1 base, J shed 0 bases, and the junction held 2 bases outside the gene matches. The CDR3 has 15 residues. The germline V gene encodes CDR1 SQVTM and CDR2 ANQGSEA. The CDR3 reads CSVEGGLASYNEQFF. As DNA, the CDR3 is TGCAGCGTTGAAGGCGGACTAGCCTCCTACAATGAGCAGTTCTTC.

This clone was seen just once. The J gene is TRBJ2-7, the V gene TRBV13, with 12 nucleotides matching TRBD2. The trim removed 5 bases at V and 1 base at J, leaving 6 bases unmatched. This CDR3 has 16 amino acids. Germline loops: CDR1 PRHDT, CDR2 FYEKMQ (reference sequence). CDR3 nucleotides: TGTGCCAGCAGCCTGCTGACTAGCGGGAGATCCTACGAGCAGTACTTC. Its protein is CASSLLTSGRSYEQYF.

This clone occurred once. The V and J genes are TRBV10-1 and TRBJ1-5; 9 bases are shared with TRBD1. Germline CDR1 is WNHNN and CDR2 is SYGVQD (reference sequence). CDR3 size: 15 residues. After removal of 10 bases from V and 4 bases from J, the junction contained 11 bases not matched to a gene. CDR3 DNA: TGCGCCAAGACCGGGACAGGGCAATTTAATCAGCCCCAGCATTTT. This gives the protein CAKTGTGQFNQPQHF.

J is TRBJ1-1 and V is TRBV7-8; a weak D match, TRBD1 (6 bases). The CDR3 is made up of 20 amino acids. Germline V gives CDR1 SGHVS, CDR2 FQNEAQ. The ends were cut back, 2 bases at V and 2 bases at J, with 27 bases in the middle. The CDR3, as DNA: TGTGCCAGCAGCTTAACGATAGAAACAGGTTGGGGGGGGCTAAACACTGAAGCTTTCTTT. It is translated as CASSLTIETGWGGLNTEAFF.

The chain uses TRBV7-6 and TRBJ1-2; D is unresolved. The ends were cut back, 3 bases at V and 2 bases at J, with 16 bases in the middle. Germline V gene sequence: CDR1 SGHVS, CDR2 FNYEAQ. CDR3 length: 16 amino acids. CDR3 sequence (DNA): TGTGCCAGCAGCTTGGTGCGGTCAGACCTCAACTATGGCTACACCTTC. It is translated as CASSLVRSDLNYGYTF.

This chain uses TRBV5-1 with TRBJ2-7; perhaps TRBD1 as D (5 bases). The CDR3 runs to 15 residues. Germline-derived CDR1 and CDR2 are SGHRS and YFSETQ. V was cut by 0 bases and J by 0 bases, with 10 bases left in between. CDR3 nucleotide sequence: TGCGCCAGCAGCTTGGCCACACAGGCCTCCTACGAGCAGTACTTC. Translating gives CASSLATQASYEQYF.

The CDR3 DNA reads as TGTGCCAGCGGTCGGTACACTGAAGCTTTCTTT. Amino acid sequence: CASGRYTEAFF. The V call is TRBV27, the J call TRBJ1-1; D ambiguous. CDR3 length: 11 residues. Germline V gene data show CDR1 as MNHEY and CDR2 as SMNVEV (reference sequence). Trimming removed 8 bases from V and 3 bases from J, with 7 bases in between.

The chain uses TRBV3-1 (or the pseudogene TRBV3-2) and TRBJ2-3; 7 positions match TRBD2. V lost 1 base, J lost 8 bases, and 6 bases stayed unmatched. The CDR3 is made up of 14 amino acids. Germline loops: CDR1 LGHDT, CDR2 YNNKEL (reference sequence). CDR3 nucleotide sequence: TGTGCCAGCAGCCAAGTGCAGAGCGGGGCTACGCAGTATTTT. Residues: CASSQVQSGATQYF.

The chain uses TRBV7-7 and TRBJ2-2; the match to TRBD1 covers 7 bases. There are 15 residues in the CDR3. Trimming took 3 bases from V and 6 from J; bases not matched to a gene: 7. Germline values: CDR1 SSHAT, CDR2 FNYEAQ (reference sequence). The CDR3 sequence is CASSFDREPPGELFF. As DNA, the CDR3 is TGTGCCAGCAGCTTTGACAGGGAACCTCCCGGGGAGCTGTTTTTT.